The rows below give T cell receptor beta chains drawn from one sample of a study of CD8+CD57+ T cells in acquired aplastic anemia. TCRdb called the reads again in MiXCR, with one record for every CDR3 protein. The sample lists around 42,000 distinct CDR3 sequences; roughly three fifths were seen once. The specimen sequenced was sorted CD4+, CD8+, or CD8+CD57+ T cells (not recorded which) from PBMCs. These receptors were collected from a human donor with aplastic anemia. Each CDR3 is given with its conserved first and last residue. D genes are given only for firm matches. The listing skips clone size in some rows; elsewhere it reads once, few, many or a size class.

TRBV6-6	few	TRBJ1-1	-	TGTGCCAGCAGTTACTTACAGACCTACATGAACACTGAAGCTTTCTTT	CASSYLQTYMNTEAFF
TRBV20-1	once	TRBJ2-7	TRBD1	TGCAGTGCTAGTCTTCCGCCCGGGACAGGGGGCGACGAGCAGTACTTC	CSASLPPGTGGDEQYF
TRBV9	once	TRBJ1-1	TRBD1	TGTGCCAGCAGCCACGACAGGGGAGAGAAAGCTTTCTTT	CASSHDRGEKAFF
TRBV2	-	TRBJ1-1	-	TGTGCCAGCAGGACGACAGGCACTGAAGCTTTCTTT	CASRTTGTEAFF
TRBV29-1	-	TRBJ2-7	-	TGCAGCGTTGGCTCGGGATCGGACAAGATCTATGGCTACGAGCAGTACTTC	CSVGSGSDKIYGYEQYF
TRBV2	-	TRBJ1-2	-	TGTGCCTCCCCGGGGGGTGGCTACACCTTC	CASPGGGYTF
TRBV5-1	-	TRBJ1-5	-	TGCGCCAGCAGCTTGGAATCTTTGAAGGACAAGGATCAGCCCCAGCATTTT	CASSLESLKDKDQPQHF
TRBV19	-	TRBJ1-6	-	TGTGCCAGTAGTATTTCTTCACCCCTCCACTTT	CASSISSPLHF
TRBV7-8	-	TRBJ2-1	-	TGTGCCAGCAGCTCCCCGGGAGATGAGCAGTTCTTC	CASSSPGDEQFF
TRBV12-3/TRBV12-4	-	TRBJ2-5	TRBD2	TGTGCCAGCAGCCTACTAGCGGGAGCTGTAGAGACCCAGTACTTC	CASSLLAGAVETQYF
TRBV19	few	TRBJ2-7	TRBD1	TGTGCCAGTAGTATAAATTCCCCGGGACAGTTCGACGAGCAGTACTTC	CASSINSPGQFDEQYF
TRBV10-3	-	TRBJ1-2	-	TGTGCCAACACTGGGCAGGGGAACTATGGCTACACCTTC	CANTGQGNYGYTF
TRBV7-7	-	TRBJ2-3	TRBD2	TGTGCCAGCAGCTTATCGGGGGGACCTCTCACAGATACGCAGTATTTT	CASSLSGGPLTDTQYF
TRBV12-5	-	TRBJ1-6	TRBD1	TGTGCTAGTGGTCCCCGGACAGGGGGAACACCCCTCCACTTT	CASGPRTGGTPLHF